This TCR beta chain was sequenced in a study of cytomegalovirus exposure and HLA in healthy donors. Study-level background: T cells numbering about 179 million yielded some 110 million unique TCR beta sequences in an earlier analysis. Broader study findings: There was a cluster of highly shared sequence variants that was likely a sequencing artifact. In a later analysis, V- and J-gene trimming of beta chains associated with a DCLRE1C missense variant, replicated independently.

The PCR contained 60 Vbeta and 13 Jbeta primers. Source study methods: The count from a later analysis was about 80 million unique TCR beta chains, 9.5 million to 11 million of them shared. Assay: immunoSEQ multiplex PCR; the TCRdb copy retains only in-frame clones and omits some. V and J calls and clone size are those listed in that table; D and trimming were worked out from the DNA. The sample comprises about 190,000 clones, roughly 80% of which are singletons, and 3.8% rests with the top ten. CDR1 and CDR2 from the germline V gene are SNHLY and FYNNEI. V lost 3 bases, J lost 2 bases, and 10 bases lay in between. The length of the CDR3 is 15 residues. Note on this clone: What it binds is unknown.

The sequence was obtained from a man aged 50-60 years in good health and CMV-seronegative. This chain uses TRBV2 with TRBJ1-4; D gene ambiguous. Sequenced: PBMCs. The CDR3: CASSDPSGTNEKLFF. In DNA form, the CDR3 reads TGTGCCAGCAGTGACCCCTCCGGGACTAATGAAAAACTGTTTTTT.